The TCR beta chain under discussion was sequenced for a study of T cells after yellow fever vaccination. 5'RACE template switching generated TCR cDNA, adding a universal primer site and UMIs. TCRdb fed the 5' RACE reads into MiXCR, producing one record per CDR3 protein. Found here are approximately 580,000 distinct CDR3 sequences, about a sixth of them singletons; the top ten hold 15% to 20%. With 2 bases removed from V and 6 bases from J, the gap between germline ends came to 14 bases. Per the germline V gene, CDR1 is DFQATT and CDR2 is SNEGSKA (reference sequence). This CDR3 has 14 residues. This sequence was found in a young man who received the YFV17D yellow fever vaccine. The sequencing used PBMCs, collected about 5 days after the first yellow fever vaccination. This rearrangement joins TRBV20-1 to TRBJ2-1, with D possibly being TRBD1 (5 bases). The CDR3: CSARRFDSLNEQFF. For the CDR3, the DNA is TGCAGTGCTAGAAGATTCGACAGTCTCAATGAGCAGTTCTTC.